This T cell receptor beta chain comes out of a study of monozygotic twins with inflammatory bowel disease. The CDR3 contains 16 residues. Per the germline V gene, CDR1 is SGHRS and CDR2 is YFSETQ. TCRdb derives one entry per CDR3 protein from the 5' RACE reads, leaving out DNA. The sample holds roughly 320,000 distinct CDR3 sequences. This TCR was recovered from a human donor with ulcerative colitis or Crohn's disease, or a healthy co-twin of an affected twin (not recorded which). Input material: blood. The V and J genes are TRBV5-1 and TRBJ1-1. The CDR3 loop reads CASSSGDLIGDTEAFF.